The clone carrying this TCR beta chain was detected only once. This specimen belongs to a study of blood T cell repertoires in COVID-19. Looking at the study overall: The United States, Italy and Spain were the sources of the acute and convalescent COVID-19 samples. T cells, B-cell-depleted T cells, or PBMCs supplied cDNA or gDNA.

Authors' data handling: Nucleated cell number was recorded as an estimate derived from reference gene primer amplification. The data were produced by immunoSEQ multiplex PCR, yet TCRdb's version contains in-frame clones alone and is incomplete. D and trimming were read from the DNA, whereas the V and J calls and clone size are those reported in that table. The table includes fewer than 200,000 clones, around 90% detected once. Germline-derived CDR1 and CDR2 are LGHDT and YNNKEL (reference sequence). V lost 2 bases, J lost 6 bases, and 4 bases lay in between. The CDR3 runs 11 residues. The chain recombines TRBV3-1 (or the pseudogene TRBV3-2) with TRBJ1-1; unclear D gene. Specimen: peripheral blood. The receptor's source is a man between 45 and 60 years old who had recovered from COVID-19. Here the CDR3 DNA reads TGTGCCAGCAGCCAACAGTCTGAAGCTTTCTTT. Translation gives CASSQQSEAFF.